These 9 T cell receptor beta chains originate from one sample sequenced in a study of siplizumab effects on memory and regulatory T cells (dated by TCRdb to between 2019 and 2020). The method was the immunoSEQ multiplex PCR assay. The table was pulled from immuneACCESS by TCRdb, which kept in-frame rearrangements only. Such tables lose some clones; where checked, under half of the loss comes from unresolved V genes, and the rest has no known cause. The sample table shows about 87,000 clones, and roughly 94% are seen once. The ten largest make up roughly 0.3% of the sample. Material: non-Treg CD4+ T cells sorted from blood. What the cell subset or site label conveys for this sample: FACS-sorted unstimulated CD4+ non-regulatory T cells. The receptors shown here come from a human donor in good health.

The chain employs TRBV9 and TRBJ2-5; 9 bases agree with TRBD2. Germline V gives CDR1 SGDLS, CDR2 YYNGEE. The CDR3 length is 14 residues. The V gene end was trimmed by 4 bases and the J gene end by 4 bases; junction bases not matched to a gene: 5. CDR3 loop: CASSPTSGLETQYF. DNA of the CDR3: TGTGCCAGCAGCCCTACTAGCGGGCTAGAGACCCAGTACTTC.

The CDR3 bases are TGTGCCAGTAGTATTCGGAAGGGTCTTGGCTACACCTTC. Translated, it gives CASSIRKGLGYTF. The J gene is TRBJ1-2, the V gene TRBV19; D gene unclear. CDR1 is LNHDA, CDR2 SQIVND, per germline (reference sequence). Trimming cost V 3 bases and J 7 bases, with 12 bases left between them. The CDR3 extends over 13 amino acids.

As DNA, the CDR3 is TGTGCCAGTAGTATTTCCCCCACCCACGGGTACGAGCAGTACTTC. It is translated as CASSISPTHGYEQYF. This chain joins TRBV19 and TRBJ2-7; unclear D gene. The CDR3 sequence is 15 residues long. CDR1 LNHDA and CDR2 SQIVND come from the germline V gene (reference sequence). V dropped 3 bases and J dropped 4 bases, with 16 bases sitting between them.

V is TRBV25-1 and J is TRBJ2-2; 7 bases are shared with TRBD1. V was clipped by 2 bases and J by 5 bases; unmatched bases: 5. The germline V gene encodes CDR1 MGHDK and CDR2 SYGVNS. The CDR3 extends over 15 amino acids. The CDR3 reads CASSERGGGTGELFF. The CDR3, as DNA: TGTGCCAGCAGTGAACGAGGGGGCGGAACCGGGGAGCTGTTTTTT.

This chain connects TRBV10-3 to TRBJ1-6, with 8 bases that match TRBD1. The germline CDR1 and CDR2 sequences are ENHRY and SYGVKD. The CDR3 sequence is 13 residues long. After removal of 9 bases from V and 10 bases from J, the junction contained 8 bases not matched to a gene. The DNA for the CDR3 is TGTGCCATAAAAGGGACAGGTGAATCACCCCTCCACTTT. This translates into CAIKGTGESPLHF.

This rearrangement joins TRBV5-4 to TRBJ2-1; the D gene could be TRBD1 or TRBD2 (5 bases each). V lost 2 bases and J lost 2, with 11 bases in between. The germline V gene encodes CDR1 SGHNT and CDR2 YYREEE (reference sequence). This CDR3 is built from 15 residues. The CDR3 bases are TGTGCCAGCAGCTTACGGGACCGACCCTACAATGAGCAGTTCTTC. Amino acid sequence: CASSLRDRPYNEQFF. Together with reference TRBV5-4 and TRBJ2-1, the CDR3 gives the full variable domain: ETGVTQSPTHLIKTRGQQVTLRCSSQSGHNTVSWYQQALGQGPQFIFQYYREEENGRGNFPPRFSGLQFPNYSSELNVNALELDDSALYLCASSLRDRPYNEQFFGPGTRLTVL.

The V and J genes are TRBV18 and TRBJ1-1; D possibly corresponds to TRBD1 (5 bases). This CDR3 spans 15 amino acids. Germline assignment: CDR1 KGHSH and CDR2 LQKENI. V lost 3 bases to trimming and J lost 1 base, with 12 bases between them. The CDR3 DNA is TGTGCCAGCTCACCTCTTACAGGCTCGAACACTGAAGCTTTCTTT. It codes for CASSPLTGSNTEAFF. Complete variable domain (other parts from reference TRBV18 and TRBJ1-1): NAGVMQNPRHLVRRRGQEARLRCSPMKGHSHVYWYRQLPEEGLKFMVYLQKENIIDESGMPKERFSAEFPKEGPSILRIQQVVRGDSAAYFCASSPLTGSNTEAFFGQGTRLTVV.

This chain links TRBV29-1 with TRBJ1-2; D is possibly TRBD1 (6 bases). The CDR3 length is 12 residues. The germline V gene encodes CDR1 SQVTM and CDR2 ANQGSEA. Deletions cut 6 bases from V and 3 bases from J, with 11 bases between. The CDR3 region has the DNA TGCAGCGTCTACAGGGAGGACTATGGCTACACCTTC. It codes for CSVYREDYGYTF.

This chain joins TRBV18 and TRBJ2-5; D not resolved. The CDR3 extends over 13 amino acids. Germline assignment: CDR1 KGHSH and CDR2 LQKENI. Trimming cost V 3 bases and J 1 base, with 6 bases left between them. The chain's CDR3 is CASSPLSQETQYF. CDR3 bases: TGTGCCAGCTCACCTCTCAGCCAAGAGACCCAGTACTTC.